These 12 T cell receptor beta chains were all obtained from the same sample, sequenced in a study of breast tumors, draining lymph nodes, adjacent tissues. TCRdb re-called the multiplex PCR reads with MiXCR, one entry per CDR3 protein. The table has around 230,000 distinct CDR3 sequences, roughly 32% seen once. The lymph nodes were axillary draining lymph nodes from breast cancer patients. The sequenced material came from axillary lymph node tissue. These receptors all stem from a female donor with breast cancer. Some clones in this sample may be carry-over from other donors' samples.

The genes are TRBV10-3 and TRBJ2-3, with 13 bases fitting TRBD2. The trim removed 0 bases at V and 0 bases at J, leaving 9 bases unmatched. The CDR3 is 20 residues long. CDR1 and CDR2 from the germline V gene are ENHRY and SYGVKD. The CDR3 coding sequence is TGTGCCATCAGTGAGTCTCGGGGGACTAGCGGGAAACGAAGCACAGATACGCAGTATTTT. This gives the protein CAISESRGTSGKRSTDTQYF.

In this sample, this clonotype turned up many times. A read error is possible here, since a much larger clone lies one base away. This rearrangement joins TRBV20-1 to TRBJ2-5, with TRBD2 identical over 7 bases. In germline, CDR1 is DFQATT, CDR2 SNEGSKA (reference sequence). This CDR3 spans 14 amino acids. V was clipped by 2 bases and J by 7 bases; unmatched bases: 10. The CDR3 protein is CSARPGTNKATQYF. CDR3 sequence (DNA): TGCAGTGCTAGACCCGGGACTAACAAAGCGACCCAGTACTTC.

This clonotype was observed at least ten times. The rearrangement links TRBV7-3 to TRBJ2-7, with D possibly being TRBD2 (6 bases). V lost 2 bases, J lost 2 bases, and 10 bases lay in between. CDR1 and CDR2 (germline): SGHTA, FQGTGA. The CDR3 spans 14 residues. This chain's CDR3 is CASSLVAGPYEQYF. For the CDR3, the DNA is TGTGCCAGCAGCTTAGTTGCGGGACCCTACGAGCAGTACTTC.

This clonotype came up many times. The V gene is TRBV7-9, the J gene TRBJ2-1; 14 nucleotides align to TRBD2. The length of the CDR3 is 17 residues. The germline gives CDR1 SEHNR, CDR2 FQNEAQ (reference sequence). J lost 9 bases, V lost 2 bases, and 9 bases had no gene match. The CDR3 protein is CASSLTTGLAGGREQFF. CDR3 DNA: TGTGCCAGCAGCTTAACAACTGGACTAGCGGGAGGTCGTGAGCAGTTCTTC.

As regards this clonotype: Relative to the germline gene, one junction end is altered; a read error may explain this. V and J are TRBV6-2 or TRBV6-3 and TRBJ2-7, with unresolved D. The CDR3 runs to 11 residues. CDR1 and CDR2 (germline): MNHEY, SVGEGT. In DNA, the CDR3 is TGTGCCGGCAGTTACGGGTACGAGCAGTACTTC. Amino acid sequence: CAGSYGYEQYF.

V and J are TRBV20-1 and TRBJ2-5; possibly TRBD1 for D (6 bases). In germline, CDR1 is DFQATT, CDR2 SNEGSKA (reference sequence). This CDR3 has 15 residues. The ends were cut back, 0 bases at V and 5 bases at J, with 16 bases in the middle. CDR3 bases: TGCAGTGCTAGAGATGGGACATATCGGTCGGAGACCCAGTACTTC. Encoded protein: CSARDGTYRSETQYF.

This clonotype was detected ten times or more. CDR3 DNA: TGTGCCAGCAGCTTACTAGCGGGAGGTCTTACCGGGGAGCTGTTTTTT. It codes for CASSLLAGGLTGELFF. V usage is TRBV7-2 and J usage is TRBJ2-2; TRBD2 matches at 11 bases. Germline values: CDR1 SGHTA, CDR2 FQGNSA. The CDR3 spans 16 residues. V gave up 2 bases and J gave up 5 bases; unmatched junction bases: 4.

This chain uses TRBV6-4 with TRBJ2-1, with D tentatively TRBD1 (6 bases). Germline lookup yields CDR1 MRHNA and CDR2 SNTAGT. The CDR3 is 15 amino acids. Trimming cost V 5 bases and J 4 bases, with 15 bases left between them. This chain's CDR3 is CASSKTVTGYNEQFF. The CDR3 DNA is TGTGCCAGCAGTAAGACCGTAACAGGGTACAATGAGCAGTTCTTC.

This clonotype was observed at least ten times. The chain combines TRBV20-1 with TRBJ2-7, with D tentatively TRBD1 (7 bases). The V gene lost 5 bases and the J gene lost 2 bases, with 10 bases spanning the gap. Germline-derived CDR1 and CDR2 are DFQATT and SNEGSKA (reference sequence). CDR3 length: 12 residues. CDR3 in DNA: TGCAGTGCTCGCGGGACAGCCTACGAGCAGTACTTC. Protein sequence: CSARGTAYEQYF.

The table lists this clonotype with a few counts. This may come from a read error, since a much larger clone is one base off. This chain uses TRBV10-2 with TRBJ2-3; D is uncertain. V was shortened by 6 bases and J by 4 bases, with 8 bases between the two germline ends. CDR1 and CDR2 (germline): WSHSY, SAAADI. The CDR3 contains 12 residues. This CDR3 reads CASRQDADTQYF. The CDR3 DNA reads as TGCGCCAGCAGGCAGGACGCAGATACGCAGTATTTT.

Many counts were recorded for this clonotype. V usage is TRBV19 and J usage is TRBJ2-2; TRBD1 is a possible D gene (6 bases). Between the trimmed V and J ends, which lost 6 bases and 4 bases, there was a span of 15 bases. CDR1 and CDR2 from the germline V gene are LNHDA and SQIVND (reference sequence). The CDR3 is made up of 15 amino acids. This CDR3 reads CASSNGRGFTGELFF. The CDR3 DNA is TGTGCCAGTAGCAACGGCAGGGGCTTCACCGGGGAGCTGTTTTTT.

There are many counts of this clonotype. The chain has TRBV12-3 or TRBV12-4 and TRBJ2-3; D call uncertain. V lost 3 bases and J lost 0, with 4 bases in between. CDR3 length equals 13 residues. CDR3 nucleotide sequence: TGTGCCAGCAGTTTGACGAGCACAGATACGCAGTATTTT. This gives the protein CASSLTSTDTQYF.